These 21 T cell receptor beta chains originate from one sample sequenced in a study of cytomegalovirus exposure and HLA in healthy donors. The PCR had 60 Vbeta and 13 Jbeta primers. Sequencing was performed with immunoSEQ multiplex PCR; in TCRdb, only in-frame clones are kept and a portion is missing. The sample includes 150,000 to 200,000 clones, roughly 80% seen only once; the top ten take 3% to 4%. The source material was PBMCs. The receptors derive from a male donor in good health and CMV-seronegative.

The chain couples TRBV29-1 to TRBJ2-5; a weak D match, TRBD2 (6 bases). This CDR3 has 11 amino acids. V gave up 7 bases and J gave up 4 bases, with 10 bases separating them. Germline CDR1 and CDR2: SQVTM and ANQGSEA. The CDR3 protein is CSDGTGETQYF. CDR3 in DNA: TGCAGCGACGGGACTGGAGAGACCCAGTACTTC.

The CDR3 region is CASSLQGAGQPQHF. The CDR3 DNA reads TGTGCCAGCAGCTTACAGGGGGCAGGTCAGCCCCAGCATTTT. The chain links TRBV5-6 to TRBJ1-5; 9 bases map to TRBD1. Unmatched junction bases numbered 3, after V lost 2 bases and J lost 6 bases. The CDR3 contains 14 residues. Germline V lookup: CDR1 SGHDT, CDR2 YYEEEE.

This CDR3 reads CASGSGLYGYTF. The CDR3 nucleotides are TGTGCCAGCGGATCAGGGCTCTATGGCTACACCTTC. The chain combines TRBV9 with TRBJ1-2; TRBD1 is a possible D gene (5 bases). Per germline, CDR1 SGDLS and CDR2 YYNGEE. The CDR3 covers 12 residues. V lost 7 bases, J lost 4 bases, and 11 bases lay in between.

The genes are TRBV28 and TRBJ2-5; 8 bases match TRBD1. TRBJ2-7 matches the DNA end more closely, so the J call is doubtful. CDR3 length equals 15 residues. Germline V gives CDR1 MDHEN, CDR2 SYDVKM. The CDR3 protein is CASSPQGDSSYEQYF. CDR3 in DNA: TGTGCCAGCAGCCCACAGGGGGATAGCTCCTACGAGCAGTACTTC.

The chain combines TRBV7-3 with TRBJ2-5; 10 bases match TRBD2. Per germline, CDR1 SGHTA and CDR2 FQGTGA. Trimming cost V 4 bases and J 3 bases; bases outside gene matches: 5. This CDR3 is 15 amino acids long. DNA of the CDR3: TGTGCCAGCAGCTACGGACTAGCGGACAAAGAGACCCAGTACTTC. Encoded protein: CASSYGLADKETQYF.

The CDR3 loop reads CASSPGFNTIYF. The CDR3 nucleotides are TGTGCCAGCAGCCCGGGTTTCAACACCATATATTTT. The gene calls are TRBV28 and TRBJ1-3; D is ambiguous. CDR1 MDHEN and CDR2 SYDVKM come from the germline V gene. Trimming pared 6 bases from V and 7 bases from J, leaving 10 bases between. The CDR3 extends over 12 amino acids.

This clone was seen a single time. The chain employs TRBV19 and TRBJ1-1, with D perhaps matching TRBD1 (6 bases). Deletions cut 7 bases from V and 1 base from J, with 16 bases between. CDR1 and CDR2 from the germline V gene are LNHDA and SQIVND (reference sequence). This CDR3 contains 15 residues. The CDR3 loop reads CASTPMRGKNTEAFF. The CDR3 coding sequence is TGTGCCAGTACCCCCATGAGGGGGAAGAACACTGAAGCTTTCTTT.

The CDR3 sequence is CASSFLRDRSNYGYTF. CDR3 DNA: TGTGCCAGCAGCTTTCTCCGGGACAGGTCTAACTATGGCTACACCTTC. The rearrangement uses TRBV7-4 and TRBJ1-2, with TRBD1 matching over 8 bases. The junction had 6 bases not matched to a gene; V was cut back by 3 bases and J by 0 bases. Germline-derived CDR1 and CDR2 are SGHVT and SQSDAQ. This CDR3 has 16 residues.

The rearrangement uses TRBV6-1 and TRBJ2-6, with 7 nucleotides matching TRBD2. The V gene end was trimmed by 7 bases and the J gene end by 0 bases; junction bases not matched to a gene: 3. The CDR3 is made up of 15 amino acids. Germline-derived CDR1 and CDR2 are MNHNS and SASEGT. CDR3 DNA: TGTGCCAGCATCGGGGGGAACTCTGGGGCCAACGTCCTGACTTTC. As protein: CASIGGNSGANVLTF.

The chain has TRBV5-1 and TRBJ1-4; the D gene is possibly TRBD1 (5 bases). The germline V gene has CDR1 SGHRS and CDR2 YFSETQ. This CDR3 is 14 amino acids long. Trimming removed 4 bases at V and 7 bases at J, with 14 bases between. CDR3 nucleotide sequence: TGCGCCAGCAGCCGTGGTCCGGGGGGTGAAAAACTGTTTTTT. This encodes CASSRGPGGEKLFF.

The chain recombines TRBV7-3 with TRBJ1-1; D unresolved. Germline CDR1 and CDR2: SGHTA and FQGTGA. The CDR3 sequence is 14 residues long. V lost 4 bases to trimming and J lost 5 bases, with 14 bases between them. For the CDR3, the DNA is TGTGCCAGCAGCTCACGGGGAGGTTGGACTGAAGCTTTCTTT. Protein sequence: CASSSRGGWTEAFF.

V usage is TRBV4-3 and J usage is TRBJ2-3; 10 nucleotides align to TRBD2. Germline V gene lookup returns CDR1 LGHNA and CDR2 YSLEER. V lost 0 bases to trimming and J lost 8 bases; unmatched junction nucleotides: 11. The CDR3 consists of 17 residues. CDR3 amino acids: CASSQDMLAGAPGTQYF. The CDR3 DNA sequence: TGCGCCAGCAGCCAAGATATGCTAGCGGGAGCCCCAGGTACGCAGTATTTT.

This clone was counted a few times. The rearrangement links TRBV6-1 to TRBJ2-5, with TRBD1 as a possible D gene (6 bases). The germline V and J ends were trimmed by 5 bases and 5 bases, with 18 bases remaining between them. Germline CDR1 reads MNHNS; CDR2 reads SASEGT. The CDR3 has 15 residues. The chain's CDR3 is CASSLDRPTGETQYF. DNA for the CDR3: TGTGCCAGCAGTTTGGACCGTCCCACAGGGGAGACCCAGTACTTC.

This rearrangement joins TRBV4-1 to TRBJ1-1; 7 positions match TRBD1. Losses at the gene ends were 0 bases for V and 4 bases for J; bases not matched to a gene: 8. Germline CDR1 and CDR2: MGHRA and YSYEKL. The CDR3 runs to 16 residues. CDR3 protein: CASSQDRGWIGTEAFF. CDR3 sequence (DNA): TGCGCCAGCAGCCAAGACAGGGGGTGGATTGGCACTGAAGCTTTCTTT.

The chain combines TRBV6-4 with TRBJ1-5, with D possibly matching TRBD1 (5 bases). Looked up from germline, CDR1 is MRHNA and CDR2 is SNTAGT. The CDR3 runs to 16 residues. Between the trimmed V and J ends, which lost 7 bases and 0 bases, there was a span of 16 bases. In DNA form, the CDR3 reads TGTGCCAGCATATGGGGCCGAAAGTATAGCAATCAGCCCCAGCATTTT. Amino acids: CASIWGRKYSNQPQHF.

The chain combines TRBV5-8 with TRBJ1-5; 8 bases are shared with TRBD1. V dropped 4 bases and J dropped 11; count of bases not matched to a gene: 14. Germline V gene lookup returns CDR1 SGHTS and CDR2 YDEGEE. This CDR3 region has 15 residues. The CDR3 here is CASSLQGQVRDAQHF. The CDR3 DNA follows: TGTGCCAGCAGCCTCCAGGGACAGGTGAGGGACGCCCAGCATTTT.

The rearrangement links TRBV9 to TRBJ1-2; maybe TRBD1 (5 bases). The CDR3 loop spans 14 amino acids. V lost 0 bases, J lost 4 bases, and 10 bases lay in between. Germline assignment: CDR1 SGDLS and CDR2 YYNGEE. CDR3 nucleotides: TGTGCCAGCAGCGTAGCCGACAGCCTCTATGGCTACACCTTC. This encodes CASSVADSLYGYTF.

The chain carries TRBV29-1 and TRBJ2-5, with TRBD2 identical over 8 bases. The J call is in doubt because the DNA end fits TRBJ2-7 better. This CDR3 is built from 13 residues. Germline values: CDR1 SQVTM, CDR2 ANQGSEA. The DNA of the CDR3 is TGCAGCGTTGCTGGCGGGAGGTCCTACGAGCAGTACTTC. Its protein product is CSVAGGRSYEQYF.

The CDR3 reads CASSPTGTEGDTQYF. The CDR3 region has the DNA TGCGCCAGCAGCCCCACCGGGACAGAAGGAGATACGCAGTATTTT. V and J are TRBV5-1 and TRBJ2-3; 7 bases align to TRBD1. Looked up from germline, CDR1 is SGHRS and CDR2 is YFSETQ. V was clipped by 4 bases and J by 5 bases; unmatched bases: 10. The CDR3 consists of 15 residues.

The rearrangement joins TRBV6-6 to TRBJ1-6; 10 bases map to TRBD1. The germline V gene encodes CDR1 MNHNY and CDR2 SVGAGI (reference sequence). The CDR3 length is 14 residues. Trimming took 6 bases from V and 7 from J; bases not matched to a gene: 3. This CDR3 reads CASRPGQGNSPLHF. Here the CDR3 DNA reads TGTGCCAGCAGACCGGGACAGGGGAATTCACCCCTCCACTTT.

This clone was found once. The rearrangement uses TRBV28 and TRBJ1-1; D not certain. Trimming pared 10 bases from V and 6 bases from J, leaving 15 bases between. The length of the CDR3 is 12 residues. Germline loops: CDR1 MDHEN, CDR2 SYDVKM. The CDR3 bases are TGTGCCATCCTTTCAGCCGGGGCTGAAGCTTTCTTT. Encoded protein: CAILSAGAEAFF.